This TCR beta chain was observed in a study of human T cells and chemical hapten exposure (dated by TCRdb to about 2021). General notes on the study: For sensitization, 2% DPC in acetone was applied to an approximately 2 cm by approximately 2 cm area of upper inner arm skin. Weekly therapeutic DPC doses were additionally applied to the scalp of patients throughout the roughly 26-week study period. Patch testing was performed on the upper back with Finn chambers containing 0.01% DPC, and the patch tests were scored after 6 days according to International Contact Dermatitis Research Group standards. Alopecia areata with under or over 50% scalp involvement, alopecia totalis and alopecia universalis were represented in the patient cohort, which was mostly female. Libraries were pooled for sequencing, and per-sample TCR yields varied mainly because of small differences in library volumes within the pool. Peripheral blood TCR repertoire changes were tracked in vivo in alopecia patients during primary and secondary sensitization to the hapten diphenylcyclopropenone (DPC). Blood was sampled from patients pre-sensitization (week 0) and at 2, 6 and about 24 weeks after DPC sensitization. Roughly 30 alopecia patients gave blood for TCR sequencing at one to four time points (pre-sensitization, 2, 6 and 24 weeks).

Libraries came from RACE. These reads were obtained on a NextSeq 500. Library preparation attached unique molecular identifiers to individual cDNA molecules for quantitative, reproducible TCR counting. For every blood RNA sample, sequencing covered both the TCR alpha and TCR beta chains. The paper's data handling went like this. The median number of TCRs per sample was 90,000 to 100,000, ranging from roughly 20,000 to 700,000. The Decombinator software suite was used to annotate the V, J and CDR3 of the TCR reads. To make PS versus PT1 abundance plots, every sample was subsampled to the same number of TCRs (28,000). TCRs were defined as expanded if absent before sensitization and observed at least eight times at the 2-week time point. TCRdb passed the public sequencing reads through fastp at Q25 and MiXCR, retaining productive beta sequences. Rows are unified per CDR3 protein, each entry keeping the most common DNA and genes. TCRdb, not the authors, supplied the V and J calls. This sample comprises 85,000 to 100,000 distinct CDR3 sequences, approximately 11% of them detected only once. Around 2.1% of the sample comes from the top ten.

Sequences SGHTA (CDR1) and FQGTGA (CDR2) are obtained from the germline V gene. The CDR3 starts with the cysteine, ends with the phenylalanine, and has 14 residues. The retained sequence is limited to the CDR3, 42 bases, with the frame set at the first base. The germline V and J ends show losses of 2 bases and 6 bases respectively, and no gene match explains 4 bases of the junction. The sample's time point label is to be understood as: patch test 2, 6 weeks after DPC sensitization. This sample's treatment or condition label indicates: therapeutic diphenylcyclopropenone sensitization with weekly scalp DPC. At every patch-test visit, the blood draw took place before the patch test was put on. Patients were eligible if aged 18 to 70, diagnosed with alopecia and judged suitable for DPC therapy, and pregnant patients were excluded. Total RNA was extracted from unfractionated whole blood that had been collected in Tempus Blood RNA tubes.

This clonotype showed up just a few times. Its specific antigen is unknown. There are no base qualities to consult, and no much larger clone falls within one base. Study-wide conclusions, independent of this receptor: Expanded TCRs formed significantly more large CDR3 similarity clusters than pre-sensitization or healthy control sets, consistent with antigen-driven responses. Patch test score was positively correlated with the number of PT1 expanded TCRs, with significance at thresholds 8, 16 and 32 but not at 4. DPC sensitization did not change the number of TCRs with a frequency above 1 in 1000, and there was no evidence of changes in global repertoire structure. After repeated subsampling, the strength of the expansion versus patch-test correlation and the threshold at which it became significant changed. All patients had alopecia, a presumed autoimmune disease, so their immune response might differ from that of healthy individuals.

The source of this sequence is a man between 35 and 55 years old with alopecia areata. Some clones in this sample may be carry-over from other donors' samples. The sample consisted of whole blood, taken in connection with sensitization to the hapten diphenylcyclopropenone (DPC). The receptor chain draws on TRBV7-3 and TRBJ2-1; TRBD2 agrees with 7 junctional bases. The nucleotide sequence reads TGTGCCAGCAGCTTAGGAACTAGCGTCAATGAGCAGTTCTTC. It codes for CASSLGTSVNEQFF.